The TCR beta chain described here comes from a study of monozygotic twins with inflammatory bowel disease (dated by TCRdb to between 2018 and 2021). Looking at the study overall: A total of 28 monozygotic twin pairs were included in the full study, comprising nine German pairs (four IBD-concordant, five IBD-discordant) and 19 IBD-discordant Danish pairs. The search for disease-associated traits relied mainly on comparing IBD patients with their genetically identical healthy co-twins within discordant pairs. Each individual had, on average, about 151 000 unique TCRalpha sequences and 181 000 unique TCRbeta sequences available for analysis.

An approximately 2.3 ml peripheral blood sample was drawn into PAXgene tubes per donor and stored at -80°C. Without T cell sorting, total RNA was isolated from whole blood using the PAXgene blood miRNA kit on an automated QIAcube. Peripheral blood from monozygotic twin pairs concordant or discordant for inflammatory bowel disease was subjected to deep TCRalpha and TCRbeta repertoire profiling with unique molecular barcoding. Smoking habits were recorded for all twin pairs, and individuals were classified as current, former or never smokers. For CDR1 and CDR2, the germline V gene lists SGHTA and FQGNSA. Taken from cysteine to phenylalanine, the CDR3 has 15 residues. The entry carries no DNA sequence. The library was obtained by 5' RACE. For each TCR library, 3,000 to 4,000 ng of total RNA was used. cDNA was synthesized with SMARTScribe reverse transcriptase in eight separate reactions per sample. Unique molecular identifiers containing a 6-nucleotide sample barcode were introduced through template switching during cDNA synthesis. Two nested PCRs of about 16 and 10 cycles amplified the TCRalpha and TCRbeta cDNA, and bead purification followed each PCR. Before amplification, the cDNA was treated with uracil DNA-glycosylase and purified using the QIAquick PCR purification kit. The second PCR added Illumina TruSeq-compatible adapters along with sample-specific barcodes. TapeStation and Qubit were used to check library quality and concentration, and approximately 5 ng of each library went into the pool. Pooled libraries were sequenced on an Illumina HiSeq2500 single-index Rapid Run with 2 x 100 bp reads and custom sequencing primers. As for how the authors treated the data: MiGEC version 1.2.6 was used for UMI-based consensus assembly, which corrected PCR and sequencing errors. MiXCR version 2.1.1 was used to carry out V(D)J alignment, clonotype assembly and CDR3 extraction. To normalise gene usage, clonotype sharing and MAIT/NKT TCR abundance, the analysis used the top 1000, 10 000 and 20 000 clonotypes per sample. After downsampling to 27 000 UMIs, diversity was calculated as the inverse Simpson index using the vegan R package. Paired Mann-Whitney U tests were applied to discordant twin pairs, and Benjamini-Hochberg correction was used for multiple testing. Following TCRdb reprocessing, every CDR3 protein sequence forms one entry, and DNA is not provided. What appears here as the V and J calls and clone size reflects TCRdb's work, not the paper's. The sample has fewer than 200,000 distinct CDR3 sequences on record. The top ten clones comprise more than 2.5% of the sample.

What the authors observed across the whole study: IBD patients had lower TCRbeta repertoire diversity, measured by the inverse Simpson index, than their healthy co-twins. No single strong signal or clonotype linked to IBD turned up in the results, so the idea that one exists was not supported. IBD patients shared fewer clonotypes with other individuals than healthy twins did, most markedly in patients showing signs of disease activity. Differing immunosuppressive treatments among patients may have added background noise and inter-individual variability to the repertoires. The analysis was unable to tell apart different T cell subtypes. Repertoire similarity did not differ between concordant and discordant twins, possibly due to limited statistical power.

Concerning this clonotype: What antigen it recognizes has not been identified.

Material for sequencing was blood. The sequence is built from TRBV7-2 and TRBJ1-4; the D gene TCRdb calls, TRBD1, cannot be checked with no DNA. The clonotype was recovered from a human donor with ulcerative colitis or Crohn's disease, or a healthy co-twin of an affected twin (not recorded which). The CDR3: CASSLEQALGEKLFF.